This T cell receptor (beta chain) was observed in a study of OX40 agonist ivuxolimab in advanced cancers. Study as a whole: Treatment of patients was with ivuxolimab, an agonistic anti-OX40 (CD134) antibody. Ivuxolimab doses were 0.01, 0.1, 0.3, 1.5, 3 or 10 mg/kg every 2 weeks. A male proportion of 70% to 90% was recorded, with mean age around 64 years and range roughly 23 to 79. Eligibility admitted prior anti-PD-1, anti-PD-L1 or anti-CTLA-4 therapy; about 40% had some.

TCRdb's table, derived via immunoSEQ multiplex PCR, lists solely in-frame clones and lacks some. The data show about 39,000 clones, 92% seen once. The CDR3 consists of 14 residues. The V gene end was trimmed by 3 bases and the J gene end by 7 bases; junction bases not matched to a gene: 3. Germline V gives CDR1 MNHEY, CDR2 SMNVEV (reference sequence). The chain carries TRBV27 and TRBJ1-5; 10 bases fit TRBD1. The clonotype originates from an adult with an advanced solid tumor such as melanoma, head and neck, liver or kidney cancer. The sequences come from CD4+ or CD8+ T cells sorted from blood, collected in a trial of the OX40 agonist ivuxolimab. CDR3 DNA: TGTGCCAGCAGTTTGACAGGGGGCTGGCAGCCCCAGCATTTT. This translates into CASSLTGGWQPQHF.